This is a list of T cell receptor beta chains from one sample in a study of STAT5B mutations in CD4+ large granular lymphocyte leukemia. Only in-frame clones appear in the TCRdb table, and some are missing; sequencing was by immunoSEQ multiplex PCR. In the table there are about 36,000 clones, 75% to 85% of which are singletons. Sequenced: CD4+ T cells from blood buffy coats. The receptor set was obtained from a human donor in good health. The conserved cysteine and the conserved F or W are not part of the CDR3 here. Fields, in order: J gene, clone size, V gene, CDR3 protein. Expanded clones are given a class, and other clones once, few, many or no size at all.

TRBJ1-1,NA,TRBV19,ASSRTRAAPNTEAF
TRBJ2-1,NA,TRBV6-1,ASSVLAGLYNEQF
TRBJ2-1,NA,TRBV16,ASSHFGTSGEQF
TRBJ1-1,NA,TRBV6-6,ASSRTARAF
TRBJ1-4,few,TRBV18,ASSPLGQPNEKLF
TRBJ1-2,NA,TRBV11-2,ASSLRMGNYGYT
TRBJ2-1,once,TRBV6-4,ASRSLAGVANEQF
TRBJ2-6,few,TRBV9,ASSEAGANVLT
TRBJ1-2,NA,TRBV6-1,ASSETAQNGYT
TRBJ2-1,NA,TRBV30,AWSGDRVKSNEQF
TRBJ2-5,NA,TRBV5-1,ASSLDRLRGSETQY
TRBJ2-1,NA,TRBV5-1,ASSLAGYSKQF
TRBJ2-7,NA,TRBV7-2,ASSTLAGGTYEQY
TRBJ2-7,NA,TRBV19,ASSIDSTGGAYEQY
TRBJ1-1,NA,TRBV2,ASSQDRNTEAF
TRBJ1-4,NA,TRBV7-6,ASSLLGEKLF
TRBJ2-5,NA,TRBV7-8,ASSSRTSGGTETQY
TRBJ2-3,NA,TRBV10-3,ASSGLPSDTQY
TRBJ2-2,few,TRBV6-4,ASGTLGRGTGELF
TRBJ2-7,NA,TRBV7-9,ASSLGVGRGNEQY
TRBJ2-3,NA,TRBV25-1,ASTGLASTDTQY
TRBJ2-2,NA,TRBV5-1,ASSFGTGLTGELF
TRBJ2-7,NA,TRBV6-6,ASGIGQGFSIGEQY
TRBJ2-7,NA,TRBV19,ASSISAGYEQY
TRBJ1-2,NA,TRBV6-1,ASSEAGYGYT
TRBJ1-2,NA,TRBV5-4,ASSRRDVPYGYT
TRBJ2-7,NA,TRBV7-9,ASSRTSAAYEQY
TRBJ1-6,NA,TRBV2,ASSGETIYNSPLH
TRBJ1-3,NA,TRBV6-5,ASSRQGSSGNTIY
TRBJ2-5,few,TRBV19,ASGEGRVEETQY
TRBJ1-1,NA,TRBV6-6,ASSYLGDTEAF
TRBJ2-4,once,TRBV11-1,ASSLALGPGRAKNIQY
TRBJ2-2,few,TRBV18,ASSPPSTGELF
TRBJ2-4,NA,TRBV7-2,ASSPHKNIQY
TRBJ2-7,NA,TRBV6-5,ASSYYGRNGYEQY
TRBJ2-7,few,TRBV7-2,ASSFAGGEQY
TRBJ2-5,once,TRBV30,AWSALPGRRQETQY
TRBJ1-5,NA,TRBV12-5,ASGLRGNQPQH
TRBJ2-5,NA,TRBV20-1,SAQGTETQY
TRBJ2-5,NA,TRBV11-3,ASSFTSGARETQY
TRBJ2-2,NA,TRBV6-5,ATPIDSANTGELF
TRBJ2-5,NA,TRBV4-1,ASSPHGTAQETQY
TRBJ2-2,NA,TRBV7-8,ASKIDRGRVGELF
TRBJ1-1,NA,TRBV5-1,ASSPGWGPGTEAF
TRBJ2-7,once,TRBV5-1,ASSLRTGEAYEQY